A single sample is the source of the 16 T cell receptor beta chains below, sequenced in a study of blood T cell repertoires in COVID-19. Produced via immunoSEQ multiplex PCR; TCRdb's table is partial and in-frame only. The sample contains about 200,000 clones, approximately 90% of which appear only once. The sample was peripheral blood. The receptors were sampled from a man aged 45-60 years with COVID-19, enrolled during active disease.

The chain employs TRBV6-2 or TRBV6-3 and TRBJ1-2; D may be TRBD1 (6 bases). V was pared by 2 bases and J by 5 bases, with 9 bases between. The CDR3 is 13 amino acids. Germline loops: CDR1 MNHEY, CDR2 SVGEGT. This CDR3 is CASSYPRGYGYTF. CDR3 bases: TGTGCCAGCAGTTACCCCAGGGGATATGGCTACACCTTC.

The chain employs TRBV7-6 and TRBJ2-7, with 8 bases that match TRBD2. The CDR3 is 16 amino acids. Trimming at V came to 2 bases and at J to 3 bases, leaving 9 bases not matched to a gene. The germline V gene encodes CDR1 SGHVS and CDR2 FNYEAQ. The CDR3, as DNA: TGTGCCAGCAGCTTAAGTGACGATACTAGCGGCTACGAGCAGTACTTC. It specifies CASSLSDDTSGYEQYF.

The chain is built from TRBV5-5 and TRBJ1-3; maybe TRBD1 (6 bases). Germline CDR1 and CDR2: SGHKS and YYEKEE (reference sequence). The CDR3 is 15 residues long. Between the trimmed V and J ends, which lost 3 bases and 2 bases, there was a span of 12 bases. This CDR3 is CASSYQGFAGNTIYF. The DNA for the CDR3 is TGTGCCAGCAGCTACCAGGGGTTCGCTGGAAACACCATATATTTT.

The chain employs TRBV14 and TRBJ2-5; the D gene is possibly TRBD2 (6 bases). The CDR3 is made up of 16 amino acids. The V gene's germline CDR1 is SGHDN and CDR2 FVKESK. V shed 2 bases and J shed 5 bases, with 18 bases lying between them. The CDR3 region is CASSQRRAGILETQYF. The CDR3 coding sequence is TGTGCCAGCAGCCAAAGGCGGGCGGGGATTTTGGAGACCCAGTACTTC.

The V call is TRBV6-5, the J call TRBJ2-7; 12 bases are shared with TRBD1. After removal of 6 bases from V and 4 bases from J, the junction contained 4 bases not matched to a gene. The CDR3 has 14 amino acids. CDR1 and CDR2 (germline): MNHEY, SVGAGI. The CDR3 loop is CASSRDRGQYEQYF. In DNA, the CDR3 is TGTGCCAGCAGCCGGGACAGGGGGCAATACGAGCAGTACTTC.

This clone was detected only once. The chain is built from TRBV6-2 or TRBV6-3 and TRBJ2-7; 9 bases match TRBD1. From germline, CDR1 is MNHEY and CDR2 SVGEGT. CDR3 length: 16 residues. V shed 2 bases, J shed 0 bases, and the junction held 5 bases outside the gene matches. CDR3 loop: CASSYRTGVFSYEQYF. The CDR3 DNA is TGTGCCAGCAGTTACAGGACAGGGGTTTTCTCCTACGAGCAGTACTTC.

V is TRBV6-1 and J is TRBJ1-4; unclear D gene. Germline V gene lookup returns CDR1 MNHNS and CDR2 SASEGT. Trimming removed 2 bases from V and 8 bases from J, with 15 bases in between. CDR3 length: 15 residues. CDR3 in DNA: TGTGCCAGCAGTGAATTGGAGAGTTCTGGAGAAAAACTGTTTTTT. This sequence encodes CASSELESSGEKLFF.

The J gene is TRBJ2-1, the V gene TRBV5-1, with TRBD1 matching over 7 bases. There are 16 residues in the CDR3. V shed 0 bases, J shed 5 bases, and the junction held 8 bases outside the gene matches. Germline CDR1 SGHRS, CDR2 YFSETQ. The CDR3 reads CASSLAGDGQDNEQFF. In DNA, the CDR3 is TGCGCCAGCAGCTTGGCCGGAGATGGACAGGACAATGAGCAGTTCTTC. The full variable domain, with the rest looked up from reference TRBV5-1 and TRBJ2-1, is KAGVTQTPRYLIKTRGQQVTLSCSPISGHRSVSWYQQTPGQGLQFLFEYFSETQRNKGNFPGRFSGRQFSNSRSEMNVSTLELGDSALYLCASSLAGDGQDNEQFFGPGTRLTVL.

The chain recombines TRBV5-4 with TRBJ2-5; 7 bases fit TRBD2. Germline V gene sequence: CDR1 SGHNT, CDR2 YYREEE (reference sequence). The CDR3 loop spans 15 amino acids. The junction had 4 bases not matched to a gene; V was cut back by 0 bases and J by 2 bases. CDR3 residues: CASSLVASGQETQYF. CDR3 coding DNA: TGTGCCAGCAGCTTGGTGGCTAGCGGACAAGAGACCCAGTACTTC.

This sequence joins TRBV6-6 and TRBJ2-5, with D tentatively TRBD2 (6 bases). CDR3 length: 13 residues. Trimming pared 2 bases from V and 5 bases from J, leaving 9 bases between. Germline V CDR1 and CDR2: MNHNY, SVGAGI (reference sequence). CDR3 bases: TGTGCCAGCAGTTACGGAGGGATGGAGACCCAGTACTTC. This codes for CASSYGGMETQYF.

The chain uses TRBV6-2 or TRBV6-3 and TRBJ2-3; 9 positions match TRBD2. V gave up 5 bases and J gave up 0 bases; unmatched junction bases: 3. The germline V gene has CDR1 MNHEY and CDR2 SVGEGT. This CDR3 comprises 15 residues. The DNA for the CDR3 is TGTGCCAGCAGTCCGACTAGCGGTAGCACAGATACGCAGTATTTT. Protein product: CASSPTSGSTDTQYF.

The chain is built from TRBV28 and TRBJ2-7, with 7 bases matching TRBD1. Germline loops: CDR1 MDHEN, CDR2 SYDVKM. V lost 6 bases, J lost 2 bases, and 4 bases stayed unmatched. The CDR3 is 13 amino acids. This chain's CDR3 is CASRRTGAYEQYF. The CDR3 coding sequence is TGTGCCAGCAGACGGACAGGAGCCTACGAGCAGTACTTC.

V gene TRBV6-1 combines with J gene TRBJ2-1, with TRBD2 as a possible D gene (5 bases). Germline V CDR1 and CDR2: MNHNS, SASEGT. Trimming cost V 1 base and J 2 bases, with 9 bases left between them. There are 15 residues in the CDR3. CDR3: CASSEVPGTYNEQFF. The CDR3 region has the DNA TGTGCCAGCAGTGAAGTCCCGGGGACCTACAATGAGCAGTTCTTC.

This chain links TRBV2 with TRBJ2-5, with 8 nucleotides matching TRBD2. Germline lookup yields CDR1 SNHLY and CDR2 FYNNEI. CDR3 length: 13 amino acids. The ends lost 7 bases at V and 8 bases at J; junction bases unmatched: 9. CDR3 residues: CASTILAVVTQYF. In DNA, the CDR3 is TGTGCCAGCACAATACTAGCGGTGGTAACCCAGTACTTC.

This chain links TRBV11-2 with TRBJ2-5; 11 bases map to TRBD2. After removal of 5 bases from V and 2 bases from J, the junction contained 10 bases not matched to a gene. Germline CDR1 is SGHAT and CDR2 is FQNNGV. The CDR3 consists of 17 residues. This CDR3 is CASSPGVAGGLQETQYF. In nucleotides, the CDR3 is TGTGCCAGCAGCCCAGGGGTAGCGGGAGGGTTACAAGAGACCCAGTACTTC.

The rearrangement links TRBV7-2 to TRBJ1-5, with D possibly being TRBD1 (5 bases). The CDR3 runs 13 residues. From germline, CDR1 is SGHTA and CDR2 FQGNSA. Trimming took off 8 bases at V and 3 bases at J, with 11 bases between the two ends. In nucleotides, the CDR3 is TGTGCCAGCGAAGGGGAGGCCAATCAGCCCCAGCATTTT. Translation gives CASEGEANQPQHF.